This paragraph reports one T cell receptor beta chain. Its antigen is undetermined. This PCR relied on a set of 60 Vbeta primers and 13 Jbeta primers. The protocol was immunoSEQ multiplex PCR, while the TCRdb copy is restricted to in-frame clones and leaves out a portion. The sample lists nearly 110,000 clones, 65% to 90% seen once, with about 1.6% in the top ten. These data are taken from a study of cytomegalovirus exposure and HLA in healthy donors. Findings of the study overall: The later analysis indicated that the majority of CMV-associated TCR beta chains appeared HLA-restricted. It was reportedly the case that the classifier diagnosed cytomegalovirus status with high specificity and sensitivity.

This CDR3 comprises 13 residues. V was pared by 6 bases and J by 9 bases, with 5 bases of the junction left unmatched. Germline-derived CDR1 and CDR2 are MDHEN and SYDVKM. The sequenced sample consisted of PBMCs. The chain links TRBV28 to TRBJ1-6, with 7 bases matching TRBD1. The receptor was derived from a man in his fifties or sixties in good health and CMV-seronegative. This CDR3 reads CASRTDRASPLHF. The CDR3 DNA is TGTGCCAGCAGAACAGACAGGGCTTCACCCCTCCACTTT.